The 24 T cell receptor beta chains reported below all come from one sample, sequenced in a study of OX40 agonist ivuxolimab in advanced cancers. Profiled with immunoSEQ multiplex PCR; TCRdb holds only in-frame clones, not every one. The sample carries about 36,000 clones, approximately 90% recorded once. The material was CD4+ or CD8+ T cells sorted from blood, obtained in a trial of the OX40 agonist ivuxolimab. These TCRs come from an adult with an advanced solid tumor such as melanoma, head and neck, liver or kidney cancer.

The CDR3 loop is CASSLRLRASSYNEQFF. In nucleotides, the CDR3 is TGTGCCAGCAGCTTGAGACTGCGGGCCAGCTCCTACAATGAGCAGTTCTTC. V is TRBV5-8 and J is TRBJ2-1, with TRBD2 as a possible D gene (5 bases). This CDR3 is 17 amino acids long. Trimming removed 1 base at V and 0 bases at J, with 14 bases between. CDR1 is SGHTS, CDR2 YDEGEE, per germline.

This chain links TRBV30 with TRBJ2-7, with D possibly being TRBD2 (5 bases). The CDR3 is made up of 13 amino acids. Germline CDR1 GTSNPN, CDR2 SVGIG (reference sequence). V lost 2 bases and J lost 3, with 11 bases in between. The CDR3 DNA reads TGTGCCTGGAGTCTGGCTAGCAGCTACGAGCAGTACTTC. As protein: CAWSLASSYEQYF.

The rearrangement uses TRBV27 and TRBJ2-7, with D perhaps matching TRBD2 (6 bases). Deletions cut 4 bases from V and 2 bases from J, with 12 bases between. CDR3 length equals 14 residues. In germline, CDR1 is MNHEY, CDR2 SMNVEV (reference sequence). CDR3 sequence: CASSYGGKAYEQYF. CDR3 nucleotide sequence: TGTGCCAGCAGTTACGGGGGAAAGGCCTACGAGCAGTACTTC.

The V call is TRBV5-1, the J call TRBJ2-7; 8 bases agree with TRBD1. J lost 3 bases, V lost 2 bases, and 7 bases had no gene match. Germline CDR1 reads SGHRS; CDR2 reads YFSETQ. The CDR3 is 15 amino acids. The CDR3 is CASSLRTGRNYEQYF. The CDR3 DNA sequence: TGCGCCAGCAGCTTAAGGACAGGGCGAAACTACGAGCAGTACTTC.

The rearrangement uses TRBV4-2 and TRBJ1-5, with unresolved D. The CDR3 has 15 amino acids. V shed 5 bases and J shed 0 bases, with 11 bases lying between them. In germline, CDR1 is LGHNA, CDR2 YNFKEQ. As DNA, the CDR3 is TGTGCCAGCAGCTTGGCCACAACTAGCAATCAGCCCCAGCATTTT. This sequence encodes CASSLATTSNQPQHF.

This rearrangement joins TRBV28 to TRBJ1-5; 11 nucleotides line up with TRBD1. Germline-derived CDR1 and CDR2 are MDHEN and SYDVKM. The CDR3 length is 17 residues. V gave up 5 bases and J gave up 4 bases; unmatched junction bases: 10. The CDR3 is CASSTGDRGFRNQPQHF. The DNA of the CDR3 is TGTGCCAGCAGTACCGGGGACAGGGGGTTTAGGAATCAGCCCCAGCATTTT.

The chain is built from TRBV7-8 and TRBJ1-1; D gene unclear. Trimming pared 0 bases from V and 0 bases from J, leaving 14 bases between. CDR1 and CDR2 from the germline V gene are SGHVS and FQNEAQ. This CDR3 contains 17 residues. The CDR3 reads CASSLARSGVMNTEAFF. CDR3 DNA sequence: TGTGCCAGCAGCTTAGCGCGGAGTGGGGTTATGAACACTGAAGCTTTCTTT. Drawing the rest from reference TRBV7-8 and TRBJ1-1, the complete variable domain is GAGVSQSPRYKVAKRGQDVALRCDPISGHVSLFWYQQALGQGPEFLTYFQNEAQLDKSGLPSDRFFAERPEGSVSTLKIQRTQQEDSAVYLCASSLARSGVMNTEAFFGQGTRLTVV.

Only a few counts were recorded for this clone. A junction boundary mismatches the germline segment, possibly from a read error. The chain links TRBV7-9 to TRBJ2-3; 7 bases line up with TRBD2. The length of the CDR3 is 15 residues. Germline V gives CDR1 SEHNR, CDR2 FQNEAQ (reference sequence). CDR3 sequence (DNA): TGTGCCAGCAGCCCAATGGCGACTAGCAGAGATACGCAGTATTTT. This translates into CASSPMATSRDTQYF.

The chain uses TRBV28 and TRBJ2-7; unclear D gene. The CDR3 is 12 residues long. V was trimmed by 5 bases and J by 1 base, leaving 6 bases between them. CDR1 MDHEN and CDR2 SYDVKM come from the germline V gene. CDR3 nucleotides: TGTGCCAGCAGTCTCACATCCTACGAGCAGTACTTC. Translated, it gives CASSLTSYEQYF.

The chain is built from TRBV4-2 and TRBJ2-7; 14 nucleotides line up with TRBD2. The CDR3 sequence is 18 residues long. Germline assignment: CDR1 LGHNA and CDR2 YNFKEQ. Germline trimming cut 3 bases from V and 4 bases from J; bases unmatched to any gene: 11. The CDR3 protein is CASSHIAGLAGDGYEQYF. The CDR3 bases are TGTGCCAGCAGCCATATAGCGGGACTAGCGGGAGATGGGTACGAGCAGTACTTC.

J is TRBJ2-5 and V is TRBV5-4; 9 bases align to TRBD2. The CDR3 totals 14 residues. Per the germline V gene, CDR1 is SGHNT and CDR2 is YYREEE (reference sequence). The junction had 3 bases not matched to a gene; V was cut back by 4 bases and J by 2 bases. CDR3 region: CASSPTSGQETQYF. CDR3 sequence (DNA): TGTGCCAGCAGCCCGACTAGCGGTCAAGAGACCCAGTACTTC.

This chain uses TRBV9 with TRBJ2-7, with 7 bases aligning to TRBD2. This CDR3 contains 17 residues. V gave up 0 bases and J gave up 2 bases; unmatched junction bases: 11. The germline CDR1 and CDR2 sequences are SGDLS and YYNGEE. In DNA, the CDR3 is TGTGCCAGCAGCGTAGGGGGGGAGGGCCCCAGGCCCTACGAGCAGTACTTC. Its protein is CASSVGGEGPRPYEQYF.

The chain is built from TRBV19 and TRBJ2-1, with 10 bases that match TRBD2. The trim removed 6 bases at V and 8 bases at J, leaving 7 bases unmatched. This CDR3 has 14 residues. The germline gives CDR1 LNHDA, CDR2 SQIVND (reference sequence). CDR3 sequence (DNA): TGTGCCAGTAGCACTAGCGGGAATTGGGATGAGCAGTTCTTC. Its translation is CASSTSGNWDEQFF.

The chain joins TRBV4-3 to TRBJ2-7; possibly TRBD1 for D (5 bases). The CDR3 length is 15 residues. V was clipped by 0 bases and J by 0 bases, with 9 bases between them. Germline lookup yields CDR1 LGHNA and CDR2 YSLEER. This chain's CDR3 is CASSQDTDSSYEQYF. CDR3 DNA sequence: TGCGCCAGCAGCCAAGATACCGACAGCTCCTACGAGCAGTACTTC.

The rearrangement joins TRBV28 to TRBJ2-6, with D tentatively TRBD1 (6 bases). Trimming left V 7 bases short and J 2 bases short, with 15 bases between. CDR1 is MDHEN, CDR2 SYDVKM, per germline. The CDR3 is 16 residues long. DNA of the CDR3: TGTGCCAGCACAAAAACAGGGTTTACTGGGGCCAACGTCCTGACTTTC. It is translated as CASTKTGFTGANVLTF.

This rearrangement joins TRBV7-3 to TRBJ2-1; 8 nucleotides align to TRBD2. Per the germline V gene, CDR1 is SGHTA and CDR2 is FQGTGA. The CDR3 runs 15 residues. V shed 3 bases and J 3 bases; nucleotides not matched to a gene: 4. CDR3 sequence (DNA): TGTGCCAGCAGCTTCGGGACTAGTCTCTACAATGAGCAGTTCTTC. It encodes CASSFGTSLYNEQFF.

The CDR3 region is CASSTNPGRGGDTEAFF. CDR3 coding DNA: TGTGCCAGCAGCACAAACCCTGGACGGGGAGGTGACACTGAAGCTTTCTTT. The chain employs TRBV2 and TRBJ1-1; D unresolved. The CDR3 contains 17 residues. V lost 6 bases and J lost 3, with 23 bases in between. The germline V gene encodes CDR1 SNHLY and CDR2 FYNNEI.

The chain links TRBV20-1 to TRBJ2-7; D is undetermined. In germline, CDR1 is DFQATT, CDR2 SNEGSKA (reference sequence). CDR3 length: 11 amino acids. The V end was cut by 1 base, the J end by 4 bases, with 5 bases between. The DNA for the CDR3 is TGCAGTGCTAGAGTAGGGTACGAGCAGTACTTC. This gives the protein CSARVGYEQYF.

The chain recombines TRBV4-1 with TRBJ2-1; 10 nucleotides agree with TRBD1. CDR3 length: 15 amino acids. Trimming removed 5 bases from V and 7 bases from J; junction bases left unmatched: 8. Germline loops: CDR1 MGHRA, CDR2 YSYEKL. The CDR3 DNA reads TGCGCCAGCAGCGCGGGACAGGGGTTGCTGAATGAGCAGTTCTTC. Translation gives CASSAGQGLLNEQFF.

The rearrangement uses TRBV9 and TRBJ2-1; TRBD2 matches at 7 bases. The trim removed 3 bases at V and 3 bases at J, leaving 6 bases unmatched. CDR1 and CDR2 from the germline V gene are SGDLS and YYNGEE. The CDR3 has 15 residues. The CDR3 region has the DNA TGTGCCAGCAGCGACATAGCGGGCAGCTACAATGAGCAGTTCTTC. Translating it yields CASSDIAGSYNEQFF. The full variable domain, its missing parts supplied by reference TRBV9 and TRBJ2-1, is DSGVTQTPKHLITATGQRVTLRCSPRSGDLSVYWYQQSLDQGLQFLIQYYNGEERAKGNILERFSAQQFPDLHSELNLSSLELGDSALYFCASSDIAGSYNEQFFGPGTRLTVL.

This rearrangement joins TRBV10-2 to TRBJ2-2, with D maybe TRBD2 (6 bases). V lost 7 bases to trimming and J lost 0 bases, with 9 bases between them. The CDR3 totals 14 residues. Germline V gives CDR1 WSHSY, CDR2 SAAADI. DNA for the CDR3: TGCGCCAGCATATGGAGGGCGAACACCGGGGAGCTGTTTTTT. Amino acids: CASIWRANTGELFF.

The CDR3 protein is CASSQDIGPNQPQHF. The CDR3, as DNA: TGCGCCAGCAGCCAAGATATAGGGCCAAATCAGCCCCAGCATTTT. This chain joins TRBV4-3 and TRBJ1-5; unclear D gene. The CDR3 extends over 15 amino acids. Germline values: CDR1 LGHNA, CDR2 YSLEER. Trimming removed 0 bases from V and 4 bases from J, with 10 bases in between.

The V and J genes are TRBV4-3 and TRBJ2-1; a possible D gene is TRBD2 (6 bases). CDR1 and CDR2 (germline): LGHNA, YSLEER. The CDR3 contains 21 residues. V lost 4 bases to trimming and J lost 6 bases, with 34 bases between them. Here the CDR3 DNA reads TGCGCCAGCAGCCCAGGTCTAATAGGTAGCGGTAAAGACTTCCGGGGCAATGAGCAGTTCTTC. Its translation: CASSPGLIGSGKDFRGNEQFF.

The J gene is TRBJ2-2, the V gene TRBV25-1, with D uncertain. In germline, CDR1 is MGHDK, CDR2 SYGVNS. The ends were cut back, 5 bases at V and 6 bases at J, with 4 bases in the middle. This CDR3 comprises 11 residues. The CDR3: CASSSAGELFF. The CDR3 DNA reads as TGTGCCAGCAGTAGTGCCGGGGAGCTGTTTTTT.